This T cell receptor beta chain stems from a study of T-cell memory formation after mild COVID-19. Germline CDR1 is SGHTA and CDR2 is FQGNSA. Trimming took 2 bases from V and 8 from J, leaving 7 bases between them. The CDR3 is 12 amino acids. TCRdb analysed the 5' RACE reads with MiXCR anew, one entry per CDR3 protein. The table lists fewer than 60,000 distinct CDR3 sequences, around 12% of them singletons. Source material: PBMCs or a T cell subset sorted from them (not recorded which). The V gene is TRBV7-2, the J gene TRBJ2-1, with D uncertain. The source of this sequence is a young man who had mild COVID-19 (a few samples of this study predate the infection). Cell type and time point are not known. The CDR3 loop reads CASSLISHEQFF. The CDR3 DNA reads TGTGCCAGCAGCTTAATTAGCCATGAGCAGTTCTTC.